This TCR beta chain is from a study of ipilimumab plus nivolumab after autologous stem cell transplantation. Overall study: Patients received a median of roughly five ipilimumab and roughly eight nivolumab doses. Myeloma cases were transplant-naive high-risk or relapsed within 3 years post first autologous transplant. Findings of the study overall: The authors say TCR, Treg and microbiome findings warrant further study.

Trimming removed 5 bases from V and 5 bases from J; junction bases left unmatched: 10. Per the germline V gene, CDR1 is SGHTA and CDR2 is FQGTGA. The CDR3 spans 15 residues. TCRdb's table, derived via immunoSEQ multiplex PCR, lists solely in-frame clones and lacks some. The table shows about 43,000 clones, with about 88% occurring only once. Comments on this clone: Its antigen is still unknown.

Starting 14 to 28 days after autologous transplant, ipilimumab 1 mg/kg was given. This receptor was taken from a male donor with multiple myeloma. Sequenced here: PBMCs, sampled in a trial of ipilimumab plus nivolumab as post-transplant consolidation. The chain employs TRBV7-3 and TRBJ1-2; 8 bases align to TRBD1. The CDR3 DNA sequence: TGTGCCAGCAGCCCCGGGACAGGACAAGGGTATGGCTACACCTTC. It is translated as CASSPGTGQGYGYTF.